This T cell receptor beta chain comes out of a study of T cells in tumors after PD-1 blockade (dated by TCRdb to between 2018 and 2020). Turning to the overall study: Prior checkpoint blockade, systemic immunosuppressant use, and recent radiotherapy or other anti-cancer therapy within 4 weeks were grounds for patient exclusion. Treatment consisted of either cemiplimab 350 mg every 2 weeks or pembrolizumab 200 mg every 3 weeks. RECIST version 1.1 was used to assess clinical response. While on anti-PD-1 treatment, some of the patients also continued taking daily vismodegib 150 mg. Paired single-cell RNA and TCR sequencing was performed on site-matched tumors from BCC or SCC patients before and after anti-PD-1 therapy. Bulk TCR sequencing was performed on around ten peripheral blood samples from roughly five patients to compare blood and tumor clonotypes. An average of 113,528 TCR templates (range about 21,000-257,772) and 35,000 to 40,000 unique clonotypes was obtained for peripheral blood samples. On the study overall, not on this receptor specifically: The source of novel T cell clones was not identified and could include lymphoid organs or rare unexpanded clones within the tumor or its periphery. Around 43% of tumor TCR clonotypes were found in blood, and some novel exhausted tumor clones appeared in pre-treatment blood, suggesting peripheral recruitment.

This clone appeared a few times. Its antigen target is currently unknown. Base qualities are not at hand, and no much larger clone is one base apart. Trimming removed 1 base from V and 5 bases from J, leaving 18 bases between the germline ends. CDR1 and CDR2 were assigned from the germline V gene (reference sequence) as LNHDA and SQIVND. Its CDR3 holds 17 amino acids, cysteine through phenylalanine. CDR3 DNA is the only sequence kept; it has 51 bases, read in frame from the first base. The time point label here, explained by the study, means: before anti-PD-1 therapy. Genomic DNA extracted from tumor biopsies or peripheral blood was used for bulk TCRbeta sequencing, with input ranging from roughly 616 ng to 6,500 ng. Every patient had histologically proven advanced or metastatic basal or squamous cell carcinoma and was a poor candidate for surgical resection. Of the ten or so patients making up the basal cell carcinoma cohort, 8 underwent bulk tumor TCR sequencing.

The immunoSEQ platform was used to carry out deep TCRbeta sequencing. On the authors' methods: For further analysis, only productive rearrangements were exported out of the immunoSEQ Analyzer. Bulk TCRbeta clonotypes were assigned T cell phenotypes by matching to single-cell RNA+TCR-seq clones sharing the same TCRbeta sequence. Using bulk TCR sequencing data, clone enrichment in tumor was calculated by dividing a clone's tumor frequency by the same clone's PBMC frequency. TCRs were sorted with GLIPH into specificity groups, meaning clusters of distinct TCRs that share CDR3 motifs and likely recognize common antigens. TCRdb stores this immuneACCESS table with in-frame sequences only. Part of the clones is absent; in the studies checked, under half of the shortfall reflects unresolved V genes, and no reason is known for the rest. V, J and clone size are those of that table, while D and trimming were read from the DNA. Here the sample has approximately 46,000 clones; 75% to 80% occur a single time. The ten largest clones represent approximately 15% of the sample.

The receptor comes from a human donor with basal cell carcinoma. Recombination linked TRBV19 to TRBJ1-5; the D gene is perhaps TRBD1, on 5 matching bases. The source material was PBMCs, sampled before anti-PD-1 treatment. The CDR3 sequence is CASSIVLQGAGDQPQHF. The DNA is as follows: TGTGCCAGTAGTATAGTCCTCCAGGGAGCCGGAGATCAGCCCCAGCATTTT.